The entry below describes one TCR beta chain. Its binding antigen is unknown. Base qualities were left out, and no much larger clone turns up one base away. These data belong to a study of response to subunit inactivated influenza vaccine listed by TCRdb under 2018. With regard to the full study: Deep quantitative profiling of the T cell receptor repertoire was used in the study to follow responses to a trivalent subunit inactivated influenza vaccine.

The investigation overall reported the following: The authors suggested that each seasonal influenza vaccination may recruit only a limited number of new T cells.

The CDR3 contains 15 residues, cysteine and phenylalanine counted. The only DNA kept is the CDR3, 45 bases in frame from the first base. Compared with germline, V lacks 6 bases and J lacks 3 bases; bases without a gene match: 11. From a lookup of the germline V gene, CDR1 and CDR2 are SGHTA and FQGNSA. Libraries were made using RT-PCR. TCRdb lists the instrument as Illumina HiSeq 2500. TCRdb itself trimmed the public reads at Q25 with fastp, ran MiXCR and retained productive beta chains. Identical CDR3 protein sequences are pooled into one entry, listed with their most common genes and DNA. This sample has about 160,000 distinct CDR3 sequences in its table, and over 8.5% of those were observed once. The ten top clones hold under 40% of the sample.

Sequenced here: CD8+ T cells sorted from PBMCs, sampled less than 30 months after vaccination. The receptor comes from a man in his fifties or sixties who received an inactivated influenza vaccine. Donor details come from another sample of the same person, matched by shared clones. The chain uses TRBV7-2 and TRBJ2-7; the central 7 bases match TRBD2. Here is the DNA: TGTGCCAGCAGAGAGTCTAGCGGTCTAAGCTACGAGCAGTACTTC. Its amino acids are CASRESSGLSYEQYF.